The T cell receptor beta chain under discussion was sequenced for a study of cytotoxic CD8 clonotypes in ibrutinib-treated CLL. Study-level background: The study recorded mean values of approximately 260,000 productive templates and 94,082 productive rearrangements per sample.

Assay used: immunoSEQ multiplex PCR; TCRdb lists only in-frame clones, some missing. The profile shows 190,000 or so clones, approximately 68% of them singletons. This clone turned up a few times. The CDR3 is made up of 16 amino acids. Germline CDR1 is KGHSH and CDR2 is LQKENI. V was clipped by 2 bases and J by 0 bases, with 11 bases between them. This specimen consisted of PBMCs, obtained after 24 months of ibrutinib treatment. This chain links TRBV18 with TRBJ2-4; D call uncertain. This clonotype originated in a human donor with chronic lymphocytic leukemia. CDR3 DNA: TGTGCCAGCTCACCAGGTGTAGACCTAGCCAAAAACATTCAGTACTTC. Its protein product is CASSPGVDLAKNIQYF.